Sequencing of this TCR beta chain was carried out in a study of blood T cell repertoires in COVID-19. The method was immunoSEQ multiplex PCR; TCRdb's version includes in-frame clones alone and lacks a portion of them. The sample yields some 56,000 clones, around 86% seen once. Germline values: CDR1 DFQATT, CDR2 SNEGSKA (reference sequence). The CDR3 is made up of 11 amino acids. With 4 bases removed from V and 3 bases from J, the gap between germline ends came to 6 bases. The clonotype comes from a woman of 80 years or more with active or convalescent COVID-19. This chain links TRBV20-1 with TRBJ1-1, with unresolved D. Input material: peripheral blood. CDR3 coding DNA: TGCAGTGCTAACATTTACACTGAAGCTTTCTTT. Translating it yields CSANIYTEAFF.